These 24 T cell receptor beta chains were sequenced from one sample in a study of blood T cell repertoires in COVID-19. Clones were sequenced by immunoSEQ multiplex PCR, and TCRdb holds only the in-frame ones, with some missing. The sample comprises about 320,000 clones, around 88% of which are singletons, and 1.5% to 2% rests with the top ten. The sequenced material came from peripheral blood. These TCRs come from a woman in her forties or fifties with acute or convalescent COVID-19.

The chain has TRBV18 and TRBJ1-3; the D gene is possibly TRBD1 (6 bases). This CDR3 contains 14 residues. V dropped 3 bases and J dropped 5 bases, with 11 bases sitting between them. The germline V gene has CDR1 KGHSH and CDR2 LQKENI. CDR3 loop: CASSPTGSRNTIYF. CDR3 bases: TGTGCCAGCTCACCGACAGGTAGTCGAAACACCATATATTTT.

J is TRBJ2-1 and V is TRBV20-1, with no clear D. Germline loops: CDR1 DFQATT, CDR2 SNEGSKA (reference sequence). The CDR3 is made up of 10 amino acids. V lost 6 bases, J lost 10 bases, and 10 bases lay in between. The CDR3 sequence: CSAPEAEQFF. DNA for the CDR3: TGCAGTGCGCCCGAAGCGGAGCAGTTCTTC.

The V call is TRBV24-1, the J call TRBJ2-5; TRBD1 might be the D (8 bases). V lost 3 bases and J 3 bases, leaving 13 bases between the germline ends. This CDR3 has 15 amino acids. Looked up from germline, CDR1 is KGHDR and CDR2 is SFDVKD. The DNA for the CDR3 is TGTGCCACCAGTGATAACAGGGGGGGGAAAGAGACCCAGTACTTC. This translates into CATSDNRGGKETQYF.

The J gene is TRBJ1-2, the V gene TRBV27, with D possibly being TRBD1 (5 bases). V was cut by 3 bases and J by 5 bases, with 10 bases left in between. Germline V gene data show CDR1 as MNHEY and CDR2 as SMNVEV (reference sequence). CDR3 size: 13 residues. CDR3 sequence (DNA): TGTGCCAGCAGTTTCAGGGCGGATTATGGCTACACCTTC. This sequence encodes CASSFRADYGYTF.

This chain uses TRBV28 with TRBJ1-1, with TRBD1 matching over 7 bases. The V and J ends lost 0 bases and 2 bases, in that order; junction bases with no gene match: 3. Germline V CDR1 and CDR2: MDHEN, SYDVKM. This CDR3 comprises 15 residues. Written as DNA, the CDR3 is TGTGCCAGCAGTTTATGGGGGACAGCTAACACTGAAGCTTTCTTT. Protein sequence: CASSLWGTANTEAFF. The full variable domain, completed using reference TRBV28 and TRBJ1-1, is DVKVTQSSRYLVKRTGEKVFLECVQDMDHENMFWYRQDPGLGLRLIYFSYDVKMKEKGDIPEGYSVSREKKERFSLILESASTNQTSMYLCASSLWGTANTEAFFGQGTRLTVV.

J is TRBJ2-3 and V is TRBV5-1, with 11 bases identical to TRBD2. There are 16 residues in the CDR3. Looked up from germline, CDR1 is SGHRS and CDR2 is YFSETQ. Losses at the gene ends were 0 bases for V and 1 base for J; bases not matched to a gene: 1. DNA for the CDR3: TGCGCCAGCAGCTTGGAGGGACTAGCGGGCACAGATACGCAGTATTTT. Its translation: CASSLEGLAGTDTQYF.

This clone was seen a few times. The chain links TRBV5-1 to TRBJ2-7, with D unclear. Germline assignment: CDR1 SGHRS and CDR2 YFSETQ. The CDR3 sequence is 13 residues long. Trimming left V 5 bases short and J 6 bases short, with 15 bases between. CDR3 DNA: TGCGCCAGCAGTTCTACCGCCACGTCCGAGCAGTACTTC. It yields the protein CASSSTATSEQYF. The whole variable domain, remainder taken from reference TRBV5-1 and TRBJ2-7, is KAGVTQTPRYLIKTRGQQVTLSCSPISGHRSVSWYQQTPGQGLQFLFEYFSETQRNKGNFPGRFSGRQFSNSRSEMNVSTLELGDSALYLCASSSTATSEQYFGPGTRLTVT.

The chain recombines TRBV6-2 or TRBV6-3 with TRBJ2-1; 9 nucleotides agree with TRBD2. The length of the CDR3 is 18 residues. CDR1 MNHEY and CDR2 SVGEGT come from the germline V gene. V lost 5 bases to trimming and J lost 3 bases; unmatched junction nucleotides: 14. DNA for the CDR3: TGTGCCAGCAGTCCCCCGGTCCGACTAGCGGCCAACTACAATGAGCAGTTCTTC. Translating it yields CASSPPVRLAANYNEQFF.

The gene calls are TRBV5-1 and TRBJ2-5; TRBD2 agrees at 15 bases. Germline V lookup: CDR1 SGHRS, CDR2 YFSETQ. V trimming: 9 bases; J trimming: 5 bases; junction bases outside the gene matches: 8. CDR3 length equals 15 residues. The CDR3 coding sequence is TGCGCCACCGGACTAGCGGGAGGGCTAGGGGAGACCCAGTACTTC. It encodes CATGLAGGLGETQYF.

The chain is built from TRBV7-2 and TRBJ2-7; 10 positions agree with TRBD2. CDR1 and CDR2 from the germline V gene are SGHTA and FQGNSA. Germline trimming cut 5 bases from V and 0 bases from J; bases unmatched to any gene: 7. The CDR3 has 16 residues. CDR3 nucleotides: TGTGCCAGCAGCCCACCCGGACTAGCGGCCTCCTACGAGCAGTACTTC. Its protein is CASSPPGLAASYEQYF. The variable domain in full, completed from reference TRBV7-2 and TRBJ2-7, reads GAGVSQSPSNKVTEKGKDVELRCDPISGHTALYWYRQSLGQGLEFLIYFQGNSAPDKSGLPSDRFSAERTGGSVSTLTIQRTQQEDSAVYLCASSPPGLAASYEQYFGPGTRLTVT.

The rearrangement uses TRBV6-2 or TRBV6-3 and TRBJ1-5; 7 nucleotides align to TRBD1. CDR3 length: 14 amino acids. Germline V lookup: CDR1 MNHEY, CDR2 SVGEGT. V shed 6 bases, J shed 4 bases, and the junction held 6 bases outside the gene matches. CDR3 in amino acids: CASSKGTENQPQHF. The CDR3 DNA is TGTGCCAGCAGCAAAGGGACAGAGAATCAGCCCCAGCATTTT.

The rearrangement links TRBV11-3 to TRBJ2-5; 7 bases are shared with TRBD1. The CDR3 is 17 amino acids. V shed 4 bases, J shed 2 bases, and the junction held 13 bases outside the gene matches. Per germline, CDR1 SGHNT and CDR2 YENEEA. The CDR3 protein is CASSSHALPGQQETQYF. The DNA for the CDR3 is TGTGCCAGCAGCTCCCACGCTCTACCGGGACAGCAAGAGACCCAGTACTTC.

The chain couples TRBV28 to TRBJ2-5; D possibly corresponds to TRBD1 (7 bases). The CDR3 is made up of 16 amino acids. Trimming pared 4 bases from V and 2 bases from J, leaving 17 bases between. Germline CDR1 MDHEN, CDR2 SYDVKM. The chain's CDR3 is CASSSNRGTDQETQYF. The CDR3 DNA is TGTGCCAGCAGTTCCAACCGCGGGACAGATCAAGAGACCCAGTACTTC.

The CDR3 sequence: CATKSRDRGVNEQYF. CDR3 nucleotides: TGTGCCACCAAAAGCCGGGACAGGGGTGTTAACGAGCAGTACTTC. The chain uses TRBV7-9 and TRBJ2-7; 10 positions agree with TRBD1. The ends lost 10 bases at V and 5 bases at J; junction bases unmatched: 14. CDR1 and CDR2 (germline): SEHNR, FQNEAQ (reference sequence). CDR3 length: 15 amino acids.

Only one count was recorded for this clone. The rearrangement uses TRBV7-6 and TRBJ1-5; D is possibly TRBD1 (5 bases). V was clipped by 8 bases and J by 2 bases, with 7 bases between them. Germline lookup yields CDR1 SGHVS and CDR2 FNYEAQ. The CDR3 runs to 12 residues. The CDR3 sequence: CASGAGNQPQHF. CDR3 coding DNA: TGTGCCAGCGGGGCTGGCAATCAGCCCCAGCATTTT.

The chain joins TRBV7-3 to TRBJ2-7, with TRBD1 matching over 7 bases. Looked up from germline, CDR1 is SGHTA and CDR2 is FQGTGA. This CDR3 is 14 amino acids long. V was pared by 3 bases and J by 5 bases, with 7 bases of the junction left unmatched. CDR3 amino acids: CASSFGFGQDEQYF. The CDR3 DNA reads TGTGCCAGCAGCTTTGGCTTCGGACAGGACGAGCAGTACTTC.

This clone was observed a single time. The CDR3 DNA sequence: TGCGCCAGCAGCTTGGTGGCCACCTCCTATAATTCACCCCTCCACTTT. Residues: CASSLVATSYNSPLHF. The rearrangement links TRBV5-1 to TRBJ1-6; D unresolved. V lost 0 bases and J lost 0, with 7 bases in between. The CDR3 is made up of 16 amino acids. CDR1 is SGHRS, CDR2 YFSETQ, per germline.

V is TRBV7-3 and J is TRBJ2-3, with D possibly being TRBD1 (6 bases). Germline V gives CDR1 SGHTA, CDR2 FQGTGA. The CDR3 sequence is 14 residues long. Trimming cost V 6 bases and J 10 bases, with 20 bases left between them. CDR3 region: CASSLQGTLWPQYF. The CDR3 region has the DNA TGTGCCAGCAGTTTACAGGGAACTCTTTGGCCGCAGTATTTT.

In its sample, this clone was seen a few times. CDR3 region: CASSLTSILLSGRSTDTQYF. For the CDR3, the DNA is TGCGCCAGCAGCCTTACATCAATCCTGCTTAGCGGGAGGAGCACAGATACGCAGTATTTT. The V gene is TRBV4-1, the J gene TRBJ2-3, with TRBD2 identical over 10 bases. The CDR3 has 20 amino acids. After removal of 4 bases from V and 0 bases from J, the junction contained 16 bases not matched to a gene. Germline V lookup: CDR1 MGHRA, CDR2 YSYEKL.

J is TRBJ2-1 and V is TRBV24-1, with 8 positions matching TRBD2. Per the germline V gene, CDR1 is KGHDR and CDR2 is SFDVKD. The CDR3 is made up of 14 amino acids. Trimming at V came to 3 bases and at J to 6 bases, leaving 3 bases not matched to a gene. CDR3 protein: CATSDPGTSNEQFF. The CDR3 DNA follows: TGTGCCACCAGTGATCCCGGGACTAGCAATGAGCAGTTCTTC.

The chain links TRBV28 to TRBJ2-7; no clear D gene. Germline V gives CDR1 MDHEN, CDR2 SYDVKM. Trimming took 6 bases from V and 3 from J, leaving 12 bases between them. The CDR3 has 13 amino acids. CDR3: CASRLTYVYEQYF. The CDR3 region has the DNA TGTGCCAGCAGGCTCACATACGTCTACGAGCAGTACTTC. The complete variable domain, with remaining parts taken from reference TRBV28 and TRBJ2-7, reads DVKVTQSSRYLVKRTGEKVFLECVQDMDHENMFWYRQDPGLGLRLIYFSYDVKMKEKGDIPEGYSVSREKKERFSLILESASTNQTSMYLCASRLTYVYEQYFGPGTRLTVT.

This clone came up once. This chain uses TRBV18 with TRBJ2-7; 9 bases align to TRBD2. The CDR3 runs to 19 residues. V gave up 3 bases and J gave up 4 bases; unmatched junction bases: 19. Germline CDR1 reads KGHSH; CDR2 reads LQKENI. In DNA form, the CDR3 reads TGTGCCAGCTCACCCCCCGGGTGGCTAGCGGGACCCGTTACTTACGAGCAGTACTTC. Translating it yields CASSPPGWLAGPVTYEQYF.

The chain combines TRBV6-1 with TRBJ1-5; tentative D call: TRBD1 (5 bases). Trimming pared 0 bases from V and 4 bases from J, leaving 7 bases between. This CDR3 region has 14 residues. CDR1 is MNHNS and CDR2 is SASEGT in the germline V gene. The CDR3 nucleotides are TGTGCCAGCAGTGAAGCAGGGGCGAATCAGCCCCAGCATTTT. Translation: CASSEAGANQPQHF.

The chain has TRBV23-1 and TRBJ2-1; D may be TRBD1 (6 bases). TRBV23-1 is reported as an ORF; its role is uncertain. Between the trimmed V and J ends, which lost 0 bases and 4 bases, there was a span of 16 bases. The CDR3 length is 17 residues. The CDR3 here is CASSQSSGDTVYNEQFF. The CDR3 DNA sequence: TGCGCCAGCAGTCAATCATCCGGGGACACCGTATACAATGAGCAGTTCTTC.